This T cell receptor (beta chain) was identified in a study of cytomegalovirus exposure and HLA in healthy donors. The study's findings and limits: A later analysis found first-cohort TCR clusters tended to co-occur in the 110 or so validation repertoires. Among the CMV-associated chains, three were confirmed in vitro as specific for CMV antigens. According to the study, around 160 TCR beta chains were cytomegalovirus-associated. As was reported, the classifier diagnosed cytomegalovirus status with high specificity and sensitivity.

About this clone itself: Its antigen is not known.

This table comes from immunoSEQ multiplex PCR, and its TCRdb copy is limited to in-frame clones, with some not included. The sample holds about 150,000 clones, roughly 90% seen once. The CDR3 covers 16 residues. Deletions cut 0 bases from V and 1 base from J, with 13 bases between. Germline V gene lookup returns CDR1 SGHRS and CDR2 YFSETQ. This clonotype was obtained from a man aged 18-30 years in good health and CMV-seronegative. Sequenced: PBMCs. J is TRBJ1-1 and V is TRBV5-1; TRBD1 is a possible D gene (5 bases). The CDR3 loop is CASSLARRGQNTEAFF. The CDR3 DNA reads as TGCGCCAGCAGCTTGGCCCGTAGGGGCCAGAACACTGAAGCTTTCTTT.